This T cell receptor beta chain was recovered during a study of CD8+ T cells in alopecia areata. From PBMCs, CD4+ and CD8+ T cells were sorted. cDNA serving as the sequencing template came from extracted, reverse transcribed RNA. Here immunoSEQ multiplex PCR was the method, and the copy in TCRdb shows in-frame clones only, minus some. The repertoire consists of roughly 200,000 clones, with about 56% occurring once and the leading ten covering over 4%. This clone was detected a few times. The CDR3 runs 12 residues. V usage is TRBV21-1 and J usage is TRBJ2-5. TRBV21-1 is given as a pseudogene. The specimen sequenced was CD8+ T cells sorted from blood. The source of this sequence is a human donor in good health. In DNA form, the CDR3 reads TGTGCCAGGCCCGGGACCAAGGAGACCCAGTACTTC. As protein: CARPGTKETQYF.